The clone carrying this T cell receptor beta chain has ten or more counts. Its antigen is as yet unknown. Amplification yielded TCR beta CDR3 regions, with RNA transcripts as the source. The HTBI primer set was used in a first-round RT-PCR of the TCR CDR3. TCRdb redid the calling of the multiplex PCR reads with MiXCR, one entry per CDR3 protein. The data show about 400,000 distinct CDR3 sequences, 13% to 15% seen once. The data are from a study of T cells in Graves' hyperthyroidism and ophthalmopathy. This CDR3 contains 16 residues. Trimming at V came to 1 base and at J to 5 bases, leaving 7 bases not matched to a gene. Per the germline V gene, CDR1 is DFQATT and CDR2 is SNEGSKA (reference sequence). Those patients with uncontrolled infection, other autoimmune disease, pregnancy or lactation were excluded. Study-wide points: Blood also contained most expanded thyroid clonotypes above 0.001.

Sequencing used blood. This receptor was identified in a woman aged 55-70 years with Graves' ophthalmopathy. The V gene is TRBV20-1, the J gene TRBJ2-1; 11 bases are shared with TRBD2. Here the CDR3 reads CSARGTTSGANNEQFF. The CDR3 DNA is TGCAGTGCTAGAGGGACGACTAGCGGGGCCAACAATGAGCAGTTCTTC.